One sample yielded the 11 T cell receptor beta chains listed below, sequenced in a study of T cells in Graves' hyperthyroidism and ophthalmopathy. It was RNA transcripts that yielded the amplified TCR beta CDR3 regions. The study used the HTBI primer set for a first-round RT-PCR of the TCR CDR3. TCRdb called the multiplex PCR reads again in MiXCR, with one record for every CDR3 protein. The repertoire has approximately 200,000 distinct CDR3 sequences, 18% of them found once; the top ten carry around two fifths. Sequencing was performed on blood. The receptor set was obtained from a man in his forties with Graves' hyperthyroidism.

This clonotype was detected ten times or more. This chain uses TRBV7-2 with TRBJ2-3; 9 nucleotides align to TRBD2. The germline gives CDR1 SGHTA, CDR2 FQGNSA. V was pared by 3 bases and J by 3 bases, with 4 bases of the junction left unmatched. The length of the CDR3 is 15 residues. As DNA, the CDR3 is TGTGCCAGCAGCTTGTTGCGGGGGGGTACAGATACGCAGTATTTT. Protein product: CASSLLRGGTDTQYF.

This clonotype was seen a handful of times. V usage is TRBV6-6 and J usage is TRBJ1-2; no clear D gene. Germline CDR1 MNHNY, CDR2 SVGAGI (reference sequence). This CDR3 contains 15 residues. Trimming stripped 2 bases from V and 3 bases from J, with 13 bases between. In nucleotides, the CDR3 is TGTGCCAGCAGTTACGGGGAACCAGTGGACTATGGCTACACCTTC. The encoded protein is CASSYGEPVDYGYTF.

The V call is TRBV30, the J call TRBJ2-7; 9 nucleotides align to TRBD2. Germline V gives CDR1 GTSNPN, CDR2 SVGIG (reference sequence). The CDR3 runs 16 residues. V lost 3 bases, J lost 3 bases, and 12 bases stayed unmatched. CDR3 sequence: CAWSRVGASGIYEQYF. The CDR3 DNA is TGTGCCTGGAGCCGGGTAGGGGCTAGCGGGATCTACGAGCAGTACTTC.

This clonotype was recorded many times. The chain carries TRBV9 and TRBJ2-7; TRBD1 matches at 7 bases. Germline CDR1 and CDR2: SGDLS and YYNGEE. J gave up 0 bases and V 3 bases, and 6 bases lay outside the gene matches. The CDR3 is 15 amino acids. The DNA of the CDR3 is TGTGCCAGCAGCGGCCCCGGGACAGACTCCTACGAGCAGTACTTC. It encodes CASSGPGTDSYEQYF.

The sample holds many counts of this clonotype. The J gene is TRBJ2-2, the V gene TRBV7-3; weak D call: TRBD1 (6 bases). The length of the CDR3 is 16 residues. V shed 2 bases and J shed 4 bases, with 14 bases lying between them. Germline-derived CDR1 and CDR2 are SGHTA and FQGTGA. CDR3 region: CASSLGYRGTTGELFF. CDR3 DNA sequence: TGTGCCAGCAGCTTAGGGTATAGGGGGACCACCGGGGAGCTGTTTTTT.

This clonotype appeared many times. The chain carries TRBV19 and TRBJ2-7; D gene uncertain. This CDR3 comprises 14 residues. V was shortened by 5 bases and J by 0 bases, with 11 bases between the two germline ends. Germline assignment: CDR1 LNHDA and CDR2 SQIVND (reference sequence). The CDR3 spells CASSVARSSYEQYF. The DNA of the CDR3 is TGTGCCAGTAGTGTTGCGCGGAGCTCCTACGAGCAGTACTTC.

A few counts support this clonotype. The V and J genes are TRBV6-5 and TRBJ1-5; TRBD1 agrees at 7 bases. The CDR3 is made up of 14 amino acids. Germline trimming cut 2 bases from V and 7 bases from J; bases unmatched to any gene: 5. CDR1 and CDR2 from the germline V gene are MNHEY and SVGAGI. CDR3 region: CASSYARGSQPQHF. CDR3 nucleotide sequence: TGTGCCAGCAGTTACGCCAGGGGGAGCCAGCCCCAGCATTTT.

In its sample, this clonotype was seen many times. This sequence joins TRBV15 and TRBJ1-1, with a tentative D call TRBD1 (5 bases). The V and J ends lost 0 bases and 5 bases respectively, with 13 bases between them. Germline V lookup: CDR1 LNHNV, CDR2 YYDKDF (reference sequence). CDR3 length: 15 amino acids. In DNA, the CDR3 is TGTGCCACCAGCAGAGATCTGGGGGGGATGACTGAAGCTTTCTTT. Protein: CATSRDLGGMTEAFF. The full variable domain, in which reference TRBV15 and TRBJ1-1 provide the parts outside the CDR3, is DAMVIQNPRYQVTQFGKPVTLSCSQTLNHNVMYWYQQKSSQAPKLLFHYYDKDFNNEADTPDNFQSRRPNTSFCFLDIRSPGLGDTAMYLCATSRDLGGMTEAFFGQGTRLTVV.

The table lists this clonotype with many counts. V is TRBV20-1 and J is TRBJ1-1; D is perhaps TRBD1 (5 bases). Germline loops: CDR1 DFQATT, CDR2 SNEGSKA (reference sequence). Trimming stripped 5 bases from V and 3 bases from J, with 22 bases between. The CDR3 is made up of 16 amino acids. The CDR3 nucleotides are TGCAGTGCTCCAAAGGGGCCGCGGGCAAAGGACACTGAAGCTTTCTTT. Protein product: CSAPKGPRAKDTEAFF.

V usage is TRBV30 and J usage is TRBJ1-2; D gene unclear. V lost 3 bases and J 6 bases, leaving 8 bases between the germline ends. The length of the CDR3 is 11 residues. Germline loops: CDR1 GTSNPN, CDR2 SVGIG (reference sequence). The CDR3 reads CAWSAGDGYTF. The CDR3 region has the DNA TGTGCCTGGAGCGCCGGGGATGGCTACACCTTC. Together with reference TRBV30 and TRBJ1-2, the CDR3 gives the full variable domain: SQTIHQWPATLVQPVGSPLSLECTVEGTSNPNLYWYRQAAGRGLQLLFYSVGIGQISSEVPQNLSASRPQDRQFILSSKKLLLSDSGFYLCAWSAGDGYTFGSGTRLTVV.

This clonotype has ten or more counts. V usage is TRBV18 and J usage is TRBJ2-3; TRBD2 might be the D (6 bases). This CDR3 has 14 amino acids. The V end was cut by 2 bases, the J end by 5 bases, with 11 bases between. CDR1 and CDR2 from the germline V gene are KGHSH and LQKENI. The CDR3 loop reads CASSPNSGVDTQYF. The CDR3 bases are TGTGCCAGCTCACCAAATTCGGGGGTAGATACGCAGTATTTT.